One T cell receptor (beta chain) is described in this entry. The germline V gene has CDR1 KGHDR and CDR2 SFDVKD. V trimming: 4 bases; J trimming: 8 bases; junction bases outside the gene matches: 6. The CDR3 is 14 amino acids. The record originates from a study of blood T cell repertoires in COVID-19. Study background: Researchers got acute and convalescent COVID-19 samples from the United States, Italy and Spain. T cells, B-cell-depleted T cells, or PBMCs supplied cDNA or gDNA.

Original methodology: For nucleated cells, counts were estimated from reference gene primer amplification. Libraries were prepared by immunoSEQ multiplex PCR; TCRdb keeps only in-frame clonotypes and omits some of them. V, J and clone size reflect that table, while D and trimming were determined from the DNA. The sample has tens of thousands of clones; roughly 82% are singletons. The chain couples TRBV24-1 to TRBJ1-2, with TRBD1 matching 10 bases. The sequenced sample consisted of peripheral blood. The sequence came from a man aged 55 to 70 with acute or convalescent COVID-19. CDR3 amino acids: CATSEGGQGVGYTF. Written as DNA, the CDR3 is TGTGCCACCAGTGAAGGCGGACAGGGGGTCGGCTACACCTTC.